The 18 T cell receptor beta chains listed next were all sequenced from one sample in a study of shared T cell receptors in the human thymus. Method: immunoSEQ multiplex PCR; TCRdb's copy keeps in-frame clones and lacks some. In the table there are under 850,000 clones, more than 75% of which are singletons. These same records also appear under a second study, on human thymus T cells.

Material: thymocytes. The source of these receptors is a boy in the first two years of life with a congenital heart defect.

CDR3 DNA sequence: TGTGCCAGCAGCCCAGGACTGCAAGTTCAGTACTTC. Protein: CASSPGLQVQYF. V gene TRBV27 combines with J gene TRBJ2-7; possibly TRBD2 for D (5 bases). Germline CDR1 and CDR2: MNHEY and SMNVEV (reference sequence). CDR3 length: 12 amino acids. V gave up 6 bases and J gave up 10 bases, with 16 bases separating them.

This chain connects TRBV29-1 to TRBJ1-4; D remains unclear. V was shortened by 2 bases and J by 4 bases, with 14 bases between the two germline ends. CDR3 length: 15 amino acids. Germline V gene lookup returns CDR1 SQVTM and CDR2 ANQGSEA. Written as DNA, the CDR3 is TGCAGCGTTGAACCCCCTAGTAGAGTTAATGAAAAACTGTTTTTT. Protein sequence: CSVEPPSRVNEKLFF.

The rearrangement uses TRBV7-8 and TRBJ2-7, with D perhaps matching TRBD1 (5 bases). This CDR3 comprises 16 residues. Germline CDR1 reads SGHVS; CDR2 reads FQNEAQ. With 1 base removed from V and 4 bases from J, the gap between germline ends came to 17 bases. CDR3 sequence reads: CASSLGPEQERYEQYF. CDR3 coding DNA: TGTGCCAGCAGCTTAGGCCCTGAACAGGAACGGTACGAGCAGTACTTC.

V is TRBV27 and J is TRBJ2-7, with TRBD2 identical over 15 bases. V gave up 4 bases and J gave up 2 bases; unmatched junction bases: 9. The CDR3 loop spans 18 amino acids. The germline V gene has CDR1 MNHEY and CDR2 SMNVEV (reference sequence). The CDR3 here is CASSSGTSGRLPPYEQYF. CDR3 nucleotide sequence: TGTGCCAGCAGTTCCGGGACTAGCGGGAGGCTACCCCCCTACGAGCAGTACTTC.

The chain employs TRBV10-3 and TRBJ2-3; 8 bases agree with TRBD1. Germline V CDR1 and CDR2: ENHRY, SYGVKD. Losses at the gene ends were 0 bases for V and 0 bases for J; bases not matched to a gene: 14. The CDR3 sequence is 20 residues long. The CDR3 bases are TGTGCCATCAGTGAGTCGAGACAGGGGATAGCGGAGAGGAGCACAGATACGCAGTATTTT. It translates to CAISESRQGIAERSTDTQYF.

This chain joins TRBV29-1 and TRBJ1-2; D is possibly TRBD1 (5 bases). This CDR3 is 15 amino acids long. Germline loops: CDR1 SQVTM, CDR2 ANQGSEA. V was cut by 5 bases and J by 0 bases, with 16 bases left in between. The DNA for the CDR3 is TGCAGCGTTTCAAGGGGATCTTTATCTAACTATGGCTACACCTTC. It specifies CSVSRGSLSNYGYTF.

This clone was seen just once. This specimen includes other DNA sequences encoding the same CDR3. This chain joins TRBV27 and TRBJ2-1; TRBD2 might be the D (6 bases). The CDR3 loop spans 16 amino acids. CDR1 is MNHEY, CDR2 SMNVEV, per germline (reference sequence). V lost 0 bases and J lost 0, with 9 bases in between. CDR3 sequence reads: CASSLSAGSSYNEQFF. The CDR3 DNA reads TGTGCCAGCAGTTTATCGGCGGGGAGCTCCTACAATGAGCAGTTCTTC.

The genes are TRBV6-1 and TRBJ2-4, with 7 bases aligning to TRBD1. Germline V gives CDR1 MNHNS, CDR2 SASEGT. The CDR3 spans 14 residues. V lost 8 bases and J lost 3; bases outside the gene matches: 7. The CDR3 here is CASLERGHKNIQYF. DNA for the CDR3: TGTGCCAGCCTTGAAAGGGGGCACAAAAACATTCAGTACTTC.

The chain links TRBV19 to TRBJ2-3, with D maybe TRBD2 (5 bases). Trimming stripped 8 bases from V and 6 bases from J, with 6 bases between. CDR3 size: 10 residues. Germline CDR1 and CDR2: LNHDA and SQIVND (reference sequence). The CDR3 region has the DNA TGTGCCAGTGGGAGCGATACGCAGTATTTT. Its translation: CASGSDTQYF. The full variable domain, with the rest looked up from reference TRBV19 and TRBJ2-3, is DGGITQSPKYLFRKEGQNVTLSCEQNLNHDAMYWYRQDPGQGLRLIYYSQIVNDFQKGDIAEGYSVSREKKESFPLTVTSAQKNPTAFYLCASGSDTQYFGPGTRLTVL.

The chain combines TRBV11-3 with TRBJ2-7, with D hard to call. Germline values: CDR1 SGHNT, CDR2 YENEEA. This CDR3 is 12 amino acids long. V dropped 1 base and J dropped 3 bases, with 4 bases sitting between them. In DNA form, the CDR3 reads TGTGCCAGCAGCTTAGTTCTCTACGAGCAGTACTTC. Its translation: CASSLVLYEQYF.

The chain recombines TRBV7-8 with TRBJ2-3; TRBD2 matches at 7 bases. This CDR3 spans 15 amino acids. The germline CDR1 and CDR2 sequences are SGHVS and FQNEAQ. With V trimmed by 3 bases and J by 2 bases, 5 bases remained unmatched. Here the CDR3 DNA reads TGTGCCAGCAGCTTGGGACTAACTCACACAGATACGCAGTATTTT. Amino acids: CASSLGLTHTDTQYF.

V usage is TRBV19 and J usage is TRBJ2-3, with D possibly TRBD2 on 5 matching bases. In germline, CDR1 is LNHDA, CDR2 SQIVND (reference sequence). V was clipped by 6 bases and J by 2 bases, with 6 bases between them. The CDR3 has 12 residues. The CDR3, as DNA: TGTGCCAGTAGGGGAGTCACAGATACGCAGTATTTT. Translation: CASRGVTDTQYF. The full variable domain, completed using reference TRBV19 and TRBJ2-3, is DGGITQSPKYLFRKEGQNVTLSCEQNLNHDAMYWYRQDPGQGLRLIYYSQIVNDFQKGDIAEGYSVSREKKESFPLTVTSAQKNPTAFYLCASRGVTDTQYFGPGTRLTVL.

This sequence joins TRBV7-9 and TRBJ2-1; 7 bases match TRBD1. The V gene end was trimmed by 4 bases and the J gene end by 5 bases; junction bases not matched to a gene: 11. The CDR3 loop spans 16 amino acids. CDR1 is SEHNR, CDR2 FQNEAQ, per germline (reference sequence). The CDR3 DNA sequence: TGTGCCAGCAGCTCCCATCCGGGACAGCCTAACAATGAGCAGTTCTTC. This gives the protein CASSSHPGQPNNEQFF.

The gene calls are TRBV4-1 and TRBJ2-1; a possible D gene is TRBD2 (5 bases). The V end was cut by 1 base, the J end by 4 bases, with 14 bases between. Germline V lookup: CDR1 MGHRA, CDR2 YSYEKL. The CDR3 sequence is 16 residues long. This CDR3 reads CASSQGTGKGYNEQFF. Here the CDR3 DNA reads TGCGCCAGCAGCCAAGGTACCGGGAAAGGATACAATGAGCAGTTCTTC.

The chain joins TRBV2 to TRBJ2-7; D may be TRBD2 (6 bases). V lost 11 bases, J lost 0 bases, and 20 bases lay in between. This CDR3 comprises 15 residues. Looked up from germline, CDR1 is SNHLY and CDR2 is FYNNEI. Here the CDR3 reads CALSRPGARSYEQYF. In DNA, the CDR3 is TGTGCCTTGTCAAGACCGGGAGCCCGCTCCTACGAGCAGTACTTC. Based on the CDR3 plus reference TRBV2 and TRBJ2-7, the full variable domain is EPEVTQTPSHQVTQMGQEVILRCVPISNHLYFYWYRQILGQKVEFLVSFYNNEISEKSEIFDDQFSVERPDGSNFTLKIRSTKLEDSAMYFCALSRPGARSYEQYFGPGTRLTVT.

The chain couples TRBV4-2 to TRBJ2-3, with 11 nucleotides matching TRBD2. CDR3 length: 16 amino acids. Germline CDR1 reads LGHNA; CDR2 reads YNFKEQ. After removal of 2 bases from V and 6 bases from J, the junction contained 7 bases not matched to a gene. The CDR3 sequence: CASSQQALAGVDTQYF. CDR3 in DNA: TGTGCCAGCAGCCAACAGGCACTAGCGGGAGTGGATACGCAGTATTTT.

CDR3 nucleotide sequence: TGCGCCAGCGGGGCTCTAGGGCGCGGGCAGTTCTTC. Its translation: CASGALGRGQFF. This rearrangement joins TRBV5-1 to TRBJ2-1, with TRBD1 as a possible D gene (5 bases). The CDR3 extends over 12 amino acids. The V gene's germline CDR1 is SGHRS and CDR2 YFSETQ. V was cut by 7 bases and J by 12 bases, with 17 bases left in between.

The chain is built from TRBV6-1 and TRBJ2-7; tentative D call: TRBD1 (5 bases). V was cut by 3 bases and J by 4 bases, with 16 bases left in between. The CDR3 is 15 amino acids. Per the germline V gene, CDR1 is MNHNS and CDR2 is SASEGT. CDR3 nucleotide sequence: TGTGCCAGCAGTGACAATTACCGGACACCTTACGAGCAGTACTTC. Translating it yields CASSDNYRTPYEQYF.